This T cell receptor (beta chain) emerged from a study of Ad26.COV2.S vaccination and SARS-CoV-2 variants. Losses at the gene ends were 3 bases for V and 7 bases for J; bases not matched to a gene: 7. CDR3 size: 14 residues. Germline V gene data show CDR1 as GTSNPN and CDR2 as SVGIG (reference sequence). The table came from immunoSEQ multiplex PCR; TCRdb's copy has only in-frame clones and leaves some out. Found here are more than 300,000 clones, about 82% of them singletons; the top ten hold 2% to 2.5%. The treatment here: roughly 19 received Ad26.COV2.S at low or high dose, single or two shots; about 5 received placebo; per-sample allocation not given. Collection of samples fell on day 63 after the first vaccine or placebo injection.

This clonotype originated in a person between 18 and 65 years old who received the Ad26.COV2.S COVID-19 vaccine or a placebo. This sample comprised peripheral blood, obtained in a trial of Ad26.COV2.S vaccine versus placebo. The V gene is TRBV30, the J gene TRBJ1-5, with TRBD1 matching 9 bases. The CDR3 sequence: CAWSTGQGGQPQHF. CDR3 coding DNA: TGTGCCTGGAGCACGGGACAGGGAGGGCAGCCCCAGCATTTT.